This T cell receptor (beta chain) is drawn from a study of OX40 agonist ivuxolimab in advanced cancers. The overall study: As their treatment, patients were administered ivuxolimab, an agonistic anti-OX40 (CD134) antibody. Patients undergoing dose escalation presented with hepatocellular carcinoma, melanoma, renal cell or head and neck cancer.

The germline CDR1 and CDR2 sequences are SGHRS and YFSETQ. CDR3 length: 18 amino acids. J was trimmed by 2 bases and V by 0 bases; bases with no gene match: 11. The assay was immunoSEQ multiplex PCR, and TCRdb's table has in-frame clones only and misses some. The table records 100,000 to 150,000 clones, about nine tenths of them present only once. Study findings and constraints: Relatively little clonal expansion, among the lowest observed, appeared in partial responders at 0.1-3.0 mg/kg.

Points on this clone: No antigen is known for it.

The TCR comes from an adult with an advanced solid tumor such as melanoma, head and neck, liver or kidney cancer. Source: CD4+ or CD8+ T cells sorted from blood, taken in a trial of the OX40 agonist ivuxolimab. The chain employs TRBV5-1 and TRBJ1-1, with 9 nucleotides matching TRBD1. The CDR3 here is CASSLGGQGFLKNTEAFF. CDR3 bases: TGCGCCAGCAGCTTGGGCGGACAGGGGTTTTTGAAAAACACTGAAGCTTTCTTT.